This passage covers 10 T cell receptor beta chains from one sample sequenced in a study of lung T cells in sarcoidosis with Löfgren's syndrome. A single record per CDR3 protein comes from TCRdb applying MiXCR to the reads. Of some 65,000 distinct CDR3 sequences in the sample, 21% were seen once. The sample was CD4+ T cells from PBMCs. The origin of the receptors is a human donor with sarcoidosis (Löfgren's syndrome or another form), or a control subject (not recorded which).

About this clonotype: This may stem from a read error, because a much larger clone lies one nucleotide away. The V and J genes are TRBV28 and TRBJ1-2; D is ambiguous. The CDR3 has 15 amino acids. The V and J ends lost 2 bases and 2 bases respectively, with 12 bases between them. CDR1 and CDR2 (germline): MDHEN, SYDVKM. CDR3 sequence: CASSLEPAENYGYTF. The CDR3 region has the DNA TGTGCCAGCAGTTTAGAACCCGCGGAGAACTATGGCTACACCTTC.

This clonotype was seen a few times. Written as DNA, the CDR3 is TGTGCCAGCAGTCCCAGGACTAGCCCGGGAGAGCAGTACTTC. It translates to CASSPRTSPGEQYF. The rearrangement uses TRBV12-3 or TRBV12-4 and TRBJ2-7, with 8 bases identical to TRBD2. V dropped 5 bases and J dropped 7; count of bases not matched to a gene: 10. This CDR3 has 14 amino acids.

The gene calls are TRBV5-1 and TRBJ2-5; TRBD1 matches at 7 bases. The germline V gene has CDR1 SGHRS and CDR2 YFSETQ. The CDR3 totals 15 residues. Unmatched junction bases numbered 10, after V lost 5 bases and J lost 3 bases. Written as DNA, the CDR3 is TGCGCCAGCAGAATAGACGGGACAGAGAAAGAGACCCAGTACTTC. It yields the protein CASRIDGTEKETQYF. Full variable domain (missing parts from reference TRBV5-1 and TRBJ2-5): KAGVTQTPRYLIKTRGQQVTLSCSPISGHRSVSWYQQTPGQGLQFLFEYFSETQRNKGNFPGRFSGRQFSNSRSEMNVSTLELGDSALYLCASRIDGTEKETQYFGPGTRLLVL.

There are a few counts of this clonotype. The CDR3 DNA follows: TGTGCCAGCAGGCTAGGAAGGGGGCTTTCCGTTAATTCACCCCTCCACTTT. Protein: CASRLGRGLSVNSPLHF. The gene calls are TRBV5-6 and TRBJ1-6; 7 bases agree with TRBD1. Trimming at V came to 5 bases and at J to 6 bases, leaving 14 bases not matched to a gene. The CDR3 sequence is 17 residues long. CDR1 is SGHDT, CDR2 YYEEEE, per germline.

This clonotype was found many times. The CDR3 is CASGVEKNYGYTF. DNA of the CDR3: TGTGCCAGCGGAGTGGAGAAAAACTATGGCTACACCTTC. The chain couples TRBV28 to TRBJ1-2; D is uncertain. Germline CDR1 is MDHEN and CDR2 is SYDVKM. This CDR3 comprises 13 residues. Trimming cost V 8 bases and J 2 bases, with 12 bases left between them.

In this sample, this clonotype turned up many times. V and J are TRBV20-1 and TRBJ2-1, with 10 bases identical to TRBD1. The J segment lost 1 base and the V segment lost 1 base, leaving 1 base of the junction unmatched. The CDR3 has 15 residues. The germline gives CDR1 DFQATT, CDR2 SNEGSKA (reference sequence). The CDR3 here is CSARGGQGSYNEQFF. The CDR3 DNA sequence: TGCAGTGCTAGAGGGGGACAGGGGTCCTACAATGAGCAGTTCTTC.

This clonotype was seen repeatedly, ten times or more. The chain is built from TRBV27 and TRBJ2-6, with a possible D match to TRBD2 (6 bases). CDR1 MNHEY and CDR2 SMNVEV come from the germline V gene (reference sequence). V gave up 6 bases and J gave up 0 bases, with 21 bases separating them. This CDR3 spans 19 amino acids. The DNA for the CDR3 is TGTGCCAGCAGGCCGGGAGTCGTCATGCTAAACTCTGGGGCCAACGTCCTGACTTTC. Protein sequence: CASRPGVVMLNSGANVLTF.

The chain links TRBV30 to TRBJ1-5, with D unresolved. Trimming pared 4 bases from V and 5 bases from J, leaving 12 bases between. CDR1 and CDR2 from the germline V gene are GTSNPN and SVGIG (reference sequence). This CDR3 contains 13 residues. CDR3: CAWTSGSHQPQHF. DNA for the CDR3: TGTGCCTGGACTTCGGGTTCCCATCAGCCCCAGCATTTT.

About this clonotype: A read error may explain this, as a much larger clone is one base away. The chain combines TRBV6-5 with TRBJ1-2; no clear D gene. CDR3 length equals 17 residues. Trimming removed 0 bases from V and 2 bases from J, with 16 bases in between. The V gene's germline CDR1 is MNHEY and CDR2 SVGAGI. CDR3 nucleotides: TGTGCCAGCAGTTACTCGAGATTCTCCACCGCAAACTATGGCTACACCTTC. The encoded protein is CASSYSRFSTANYGYTF.

This clonotype was seen at least ten times. The rearrangement uses TRBV2 and TRBJ1-4, with 9 bases fitting TRBD1. CDR1 and CDR2 (germline): SNHLY, FYNNEI. This CDR3 contains 14 residues. The V and J ends lost 6 bases and 5 bases, in that order; junction bases with no gene match: 4. CDR3 sequence: CASRGTGSNEKLFF. As DNA, the CDR3 is TGTGCCAGCAGGGGGACAGGGTCGAATGAAAAACTGTTTTTT.